The 7 T cell receptor beta chains in this list originate from one sample, sequenced in a study of blood T cells in healthy people across ages. Next came a second PCR, run for about 7 to 12 cycles, which used a sample-barcoded 5' primer along with a J-beta primer mix. One entry per CDR3 protein results from TCRdb running MiXCR on the 5' RACE reads. This table has 800,000 to 1,000,000 distinct CDR3 sequences, under 50% appearing once. Material: blood. These receptors were collected from a man aged 25-40 years in good health.

V and J are TRBV2 and TRBJ2-1; perhaps TRBD1 as D (6 bases). Germline loops: CDR1 SNHLY, CDR2 FYNNEI. Trimming stripped 5 bases from V and 5 bases from J, with 10 bases between. The CDR3 covers 13 residues. The CDR3 region has the DNA TGTGCCAGCAGTAAGGACAGTAACAATGAGCAGTTCTTC. Its translation: CASSKDSNNEQFF.

V and J are TRBV14 and TRBJ2-5; 10 nucleotides match TRBD1. Germline V gives CDR1 SGHDN, CDR2 FVKESK. After removal of 5 bases from V and 11 bases from J, the junction contained 20 bases not matched to a gene. The CDR3 contains 17 residues. The CDR3 sequence: CASSKRRWGTGEEEQYF. DNA of the CDR3: TGTGCCAGCAGCAAGCGACGATGGGGGACAGGGGAGGAAGAGCAGTACTTC.

In the case of this clonotype: Mismatch with germline at one junction end may stem from a read error. This sequence joins TRBV28 and TRBJ2-4, with 8 bases fitting TRBD1. The germline CDR1 and CDR2 sequences are MDHEN and SYDVKM. The CDR3 totals 18 residues. The DNA of the CDR3 is TGTGCCAGCAGTTTACAAGGACAGGGTACTATAGCCAAAAACATTCAGTACTTT. It translates to CASSLQGQGTIAKNIQYF.

This chain uses TRBV7-2 with TRBJ2-7, with 7 bases aligning to TRBD2. This CDR3 is built from 17 residues. The germline gives CDR1 SGHTA, CDR2 FQGNSA. V dropped 0 bases and J dropped 5; count of bases not matched to a gene: 13. CDR3 region: CASSLAYQGGGVDEQYF. Here the CDR3 DNA reads TGTGCCAGCAGCTTAGCGTATCAGGGTGGGGGGGTTGACGAGCAGTACTTC.

The chain employs TRBV20-1 and TRBJ2-7; TRBD1 aligns across 7 bases. The DNA end favors TRBJ2-5, so the J call may be wrong. Per germline, CDR1 DFQATT and CDR2 SNEGSKA (reference sequence). The CDR3 spans 19 residues. CDR3: CSARGQGWKDVRGGETQYF. The CDR3 coding sequence is TGCAGTGCTAGAGGACAGGGCTGGAAGGACGTACGAGGGGGAGAGACCCAGTACTTC.

This clonotype has at least ten counts. The chain couples TRBV29-1 to TRBJ2-3; 10 bases fit TRBD1. The CDR3 length is 14 residues. The junction had 6 bases not matched to a gene; V was cut back by 7 bases and J by 2 bases. Germline lookup yields CDR1 SQVTM and CDR2 ANQGSEA. The CDR3 loop reads CSGMGQGNTDTQYF. CDR3 sequence (DNA): TGCAGCGGCATGGGACAGGGGAACACAGATACGCAGTATTTT.

This clonotype has ten or more counts. J is TRBJ2-1 and V is TRBV6-2 or TRBV6-3, with a tentative D call TRBD2 (6 bases). The CDR3 totals 11 residues. Germline V gene sequence: CDR1 MNHEY, CDR2 SVGEGT. Trimming stripped 8 bases from V and 12 bases from J, with 14 bases between. The CDR3 loop is CASSGGWAQFF. DNA of the CDR3: TGTGCCAGCTCCGGGGGTTGGGCGCAGTTCTTC.